This T cell receptor beta chain stems from a study of PD-1 blockade in mismatch repair-deficient tumors. Sequencing used immunoSEQ multiplex PCR; TCRdb keeps in-frame clones, though not all of them. Here the sample spans around 68,000 clones, around 73% being singletons. The CDR3 loop spans 13 amino acids. Trimming took off 4 bases at V and 7 bases at J, with 11 bases between the two ends. Germline-derived CDR1 and CDR2 are MNHNS and SASEGT. The material sequenced was peripheral blood, taken 2 weeks after starting pembrolizumab. This receptor was obtained from an adult with mismatch repair-deficient cancer. J is TRBJ2-1 and V is TRBV6-1, with a weak D call TRBD2 (5 bases). Here the CDR3 reads CASSVREGNEQFF. In DNA form, the CDR3 reads TGTGCCAGCAGTGTTCGGGAAGGAAATGAGCAGTTCTTC.